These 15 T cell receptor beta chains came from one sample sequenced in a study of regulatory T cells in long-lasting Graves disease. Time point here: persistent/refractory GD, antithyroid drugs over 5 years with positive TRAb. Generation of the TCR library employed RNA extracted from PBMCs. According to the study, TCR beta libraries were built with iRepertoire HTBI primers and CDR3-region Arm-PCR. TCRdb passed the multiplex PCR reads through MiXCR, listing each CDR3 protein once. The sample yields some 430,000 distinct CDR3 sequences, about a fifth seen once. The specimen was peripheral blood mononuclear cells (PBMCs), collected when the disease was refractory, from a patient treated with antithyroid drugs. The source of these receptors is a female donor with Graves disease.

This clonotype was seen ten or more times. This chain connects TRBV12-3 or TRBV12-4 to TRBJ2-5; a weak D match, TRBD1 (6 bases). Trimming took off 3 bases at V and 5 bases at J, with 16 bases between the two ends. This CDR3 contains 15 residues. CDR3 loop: CASSLAGDTSETQYF. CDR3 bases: TGTGCCAGCAGTTTGGCAGGGGATACCTCTGAGACCCAGTACTTC.

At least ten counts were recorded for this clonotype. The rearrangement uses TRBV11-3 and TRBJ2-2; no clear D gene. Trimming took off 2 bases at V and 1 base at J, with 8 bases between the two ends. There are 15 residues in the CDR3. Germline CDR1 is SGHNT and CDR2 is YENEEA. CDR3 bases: TGTGCCAGCAGCTTACGGACGGTGAACACCGGGGAGCTGTTTTTT. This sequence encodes CASSLRTVNTGELFF.

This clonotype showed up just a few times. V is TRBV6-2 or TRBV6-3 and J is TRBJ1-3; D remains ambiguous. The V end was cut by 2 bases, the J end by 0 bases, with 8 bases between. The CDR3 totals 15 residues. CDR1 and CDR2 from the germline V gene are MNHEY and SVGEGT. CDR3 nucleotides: TGTGCCAGCAGTTACGGGCACTTCTCTGGAAACACCATATATTTT. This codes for CASSYGHFSGNTIYF.

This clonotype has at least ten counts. The DNA for the CDR3 is TGTGCCAGCAATACAGGGGAAGGCTTTCGTGGCTACACCTTC. Amino acids: CASNTGEGFRGYTF. This sequence joins TRBV28 and TRBJ1-2; TRBD1 matches 7 bases. Per germline, CDR1 MDHEN and CDR2 SYDVKM. With 7 bases clipped from V and 7 bases from J, the junction kept 12 bases outside the gene matches. The CDR3 has 14 amino acids.

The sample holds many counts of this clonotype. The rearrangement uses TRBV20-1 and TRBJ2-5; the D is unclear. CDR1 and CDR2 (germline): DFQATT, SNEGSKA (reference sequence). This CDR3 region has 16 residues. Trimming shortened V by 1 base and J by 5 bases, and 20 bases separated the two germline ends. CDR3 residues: CSARAVGRDEVETQYF. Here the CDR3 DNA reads TGCAGTGCTAGAGCGGTTGGGCGCGATGAAGTCGAGACCCAGTACTTC.

This CDR3 reads CAWSEDSYEQPLRFF. The CDR3 nucleotides are TGTGCCTGGAGTGAAGACAGCTATGAACAACCCCTTCGGTTCTTT. The chain combines TRBV30 with TRBJ1-1; D is possibly TRBD1 (5 bases). Germline CDR1 and CDR2: GTSNPN and SVGIG (reference sequence). The CDR3 length is 15 residues. The germline V and J ends were trimmed by 1 base and 14 bases, with 26 bases remaining between them.

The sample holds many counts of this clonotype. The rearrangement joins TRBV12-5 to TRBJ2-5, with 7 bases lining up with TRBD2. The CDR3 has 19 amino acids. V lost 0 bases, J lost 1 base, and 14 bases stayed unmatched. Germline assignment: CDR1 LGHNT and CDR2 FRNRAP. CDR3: CASGLVLGGVSRTQETQYF. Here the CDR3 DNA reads TGTGCTAGTGGTTTGGTATTGGGGGGGGTCAGCAGAACCCAAGAGACCCAGTACTTC.

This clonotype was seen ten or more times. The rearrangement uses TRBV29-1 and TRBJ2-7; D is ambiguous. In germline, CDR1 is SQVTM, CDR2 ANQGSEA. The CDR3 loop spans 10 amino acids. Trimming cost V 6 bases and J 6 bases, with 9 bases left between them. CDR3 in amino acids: CSVILGEQYF. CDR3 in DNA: TGCAGCGTAATATTGGGCGAGCAGTACTTC.

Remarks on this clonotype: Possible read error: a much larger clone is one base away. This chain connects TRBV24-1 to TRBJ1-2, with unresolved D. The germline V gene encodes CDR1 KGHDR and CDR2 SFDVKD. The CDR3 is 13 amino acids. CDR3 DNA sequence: TGTGCCACCGGTGATTCCGGTGGGTATGGCTACACCTTC. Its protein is CATGDSGGYGYTF.

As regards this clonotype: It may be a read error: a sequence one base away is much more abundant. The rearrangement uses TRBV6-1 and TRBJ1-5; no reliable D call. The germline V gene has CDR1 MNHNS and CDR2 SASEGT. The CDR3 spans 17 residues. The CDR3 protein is CASTQIRGVLSNQPRHF. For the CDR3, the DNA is TGTGCCAGCACTCAAATCCGCGGGGTGTTGAGCAATCAGCCCCGGCATTTT.

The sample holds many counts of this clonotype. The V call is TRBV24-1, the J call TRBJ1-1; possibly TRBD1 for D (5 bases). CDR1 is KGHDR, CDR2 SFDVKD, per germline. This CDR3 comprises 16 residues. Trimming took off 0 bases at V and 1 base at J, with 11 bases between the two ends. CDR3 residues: CATSDLRSGGNTEAFF. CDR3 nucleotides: TGTGCCACCAGTGATTTGCGATCCGGGGGGAACACTGAAGCTTTCTTT.

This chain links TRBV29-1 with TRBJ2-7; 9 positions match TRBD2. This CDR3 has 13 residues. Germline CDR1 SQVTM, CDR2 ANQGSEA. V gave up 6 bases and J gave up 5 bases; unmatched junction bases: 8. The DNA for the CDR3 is TGCAGCGTCCTAGCGGGGAGGAGCCACGAGCAGTACTTC. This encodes CSVLAGRSHEQYF.

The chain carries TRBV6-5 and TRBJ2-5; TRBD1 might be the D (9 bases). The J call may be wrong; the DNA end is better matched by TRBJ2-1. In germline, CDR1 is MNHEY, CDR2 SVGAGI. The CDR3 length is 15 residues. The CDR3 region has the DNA TGTGCCAGCAGTTTAGCGGGGACAGGGAATTTTGAGCAGTTCTTC. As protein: CASSLAGTGNFEQFF.

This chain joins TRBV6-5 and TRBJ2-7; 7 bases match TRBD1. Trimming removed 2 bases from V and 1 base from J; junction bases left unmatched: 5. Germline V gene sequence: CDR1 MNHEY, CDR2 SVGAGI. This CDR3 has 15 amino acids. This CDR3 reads CASSYGTDQSYEQYF. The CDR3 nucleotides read TGTGCCAGCAGTTACGGGACAGACCAATCCTACGAGCAGTACTTC.

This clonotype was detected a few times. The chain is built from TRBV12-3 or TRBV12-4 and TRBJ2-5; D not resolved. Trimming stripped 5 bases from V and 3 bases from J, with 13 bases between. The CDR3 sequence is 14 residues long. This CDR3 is CASSVSPRKETQYF. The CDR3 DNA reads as TGTGCCAGCAGTGTCAGCCCCCGGAAAGAGACCCAGTACTTC.